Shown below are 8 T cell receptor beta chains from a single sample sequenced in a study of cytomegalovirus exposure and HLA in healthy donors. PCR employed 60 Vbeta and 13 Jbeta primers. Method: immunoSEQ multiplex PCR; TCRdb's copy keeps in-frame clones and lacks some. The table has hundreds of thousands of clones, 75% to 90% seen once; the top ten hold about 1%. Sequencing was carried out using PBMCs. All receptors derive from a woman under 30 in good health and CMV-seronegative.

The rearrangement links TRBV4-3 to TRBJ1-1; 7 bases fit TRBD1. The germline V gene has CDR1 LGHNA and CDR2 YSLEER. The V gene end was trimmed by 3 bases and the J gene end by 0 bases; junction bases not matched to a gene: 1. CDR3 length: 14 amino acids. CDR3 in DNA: TGCGCCAGCAGCCACGGGACAGTGAACACTGAAGCTTTCTTT. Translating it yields CASSHGTVNTEAFF.

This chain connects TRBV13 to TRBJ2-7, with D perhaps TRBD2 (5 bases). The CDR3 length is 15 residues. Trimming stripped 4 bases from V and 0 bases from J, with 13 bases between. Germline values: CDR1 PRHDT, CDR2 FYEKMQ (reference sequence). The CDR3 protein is CASSSVRSGSYEQYF. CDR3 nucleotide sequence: TGTGCCAGCAGCTCGGTCAGGAGCGGCTCCTACGAGCAGTACTTC.

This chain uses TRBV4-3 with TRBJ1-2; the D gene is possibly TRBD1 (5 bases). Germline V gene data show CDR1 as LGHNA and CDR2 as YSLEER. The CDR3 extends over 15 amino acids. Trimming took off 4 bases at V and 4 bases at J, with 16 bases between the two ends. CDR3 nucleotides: TGCGCCAGCAGCCCCGGGGGTTCTGAGATCTATGGCTACACCTTC. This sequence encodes CASSPGGSEIYGYTF.

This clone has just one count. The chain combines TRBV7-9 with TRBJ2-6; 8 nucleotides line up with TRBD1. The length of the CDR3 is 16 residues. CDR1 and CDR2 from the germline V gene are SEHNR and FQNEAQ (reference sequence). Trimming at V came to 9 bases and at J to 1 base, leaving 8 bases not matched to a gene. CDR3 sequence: CARERTGTSGANVLTF. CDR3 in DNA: TGTGCCAGGGAAAGGACAGGGACGTCTGGGGCCAACGTCCTGACTTTC.

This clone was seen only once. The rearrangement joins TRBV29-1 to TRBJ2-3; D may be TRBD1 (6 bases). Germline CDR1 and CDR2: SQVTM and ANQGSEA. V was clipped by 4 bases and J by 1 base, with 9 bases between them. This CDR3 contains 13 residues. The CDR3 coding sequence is TGCAGCGTTGCCCACAGGGGCACAGATACGCAGTATTTT. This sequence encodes CSVAHRGTDTQYF.

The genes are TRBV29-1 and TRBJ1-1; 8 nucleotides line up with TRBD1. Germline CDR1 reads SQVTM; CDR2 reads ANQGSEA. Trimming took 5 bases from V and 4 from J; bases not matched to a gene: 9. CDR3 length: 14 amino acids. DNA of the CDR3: TGCAGCGTTTCAGGACAGGGTACAATCACTGAAGCTTTCTTT. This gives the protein CSVSGQGTITEAFF.

The CDR3 DNA is TGTGCCTGGAGTGTAACCGGAGGTGAAAAACTGTTTTTT. Translating gives CAWSVTGGEKLFF. V gene TRBV30 combines with J gene TRBJ1-4; D not resolved. CDR3 length: 13 amino acids. Trimming removed 0 bases from V and 7 bases from J, with 9 bases in between. Per the germline V gene, CDR1 is GTSNPN and CDR2 is SVGIG (reference sequence).

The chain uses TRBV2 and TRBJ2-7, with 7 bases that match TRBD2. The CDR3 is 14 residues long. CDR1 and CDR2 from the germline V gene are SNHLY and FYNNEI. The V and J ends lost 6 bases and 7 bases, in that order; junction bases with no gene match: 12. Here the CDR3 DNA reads TGTGCCAGCAGAGCTACTAGCGACCGAGGGGAGCAGTACTTC. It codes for CASRATSDRGEQYF.